These 10 T cell receptor beta chains were all obtained from the same sample, sequenced in a study of human versus mouse CDR3 diversity and MHC coevolution. Measured with immunoSEQ multiplex PCR; TCRdb has only the in-frame clones, and not every one. Here the sample spans some 80,000 clones, 92% being singletons. The sequenced sample was naive CD4+ T cells from blood. This sample's subset: CD45RO-negative CD62L-positive naive CD4 T cells. The receptors were gathered from a person aged 25 to 75 in good health.

This chain connects TRBV5-4 to TRBJ2-7, with 9 positions matching TRBD2. Germline V CDR1 and CDR2: SGHNT, YYREEE (reference sequence). This CDR3 region has 16 residues. Trimming took 0 bases from V and 5 from J; bases not matched to a gene: 9. In nucleotides, the CDR3 is TGTGCCAGCAGCTTGGGGTCGGCTAGCGGGGACCACGAGCAGTACTTC. This translates into CASSLGSASGDHEQYF.

The chain couples TRBV7-8 to TRBJ1-5, with D hard to call. The CDR3 has 18 amino acids. Trimming removed 1 base from V and 0 bases from J, with 16 bases in between. The germline gives CDR1 SGHVS, CDR2 FQNEAQ. The DNA of the CDR3 is TGTGCCAGCAGCTTAGGCCTCTTTCGGGGATATAGCAATCAGCCCCAGCATTTT. This translates into CASSLGLFRGYSNQPQHF. Complete variable domain (other parts from reference TRBV7-8 and TRBJ1-5): GAGVSQSPRYKVAKRGQDVALRCDPISGHVSLFWYQQALGQGPEFLTYFQNEAQLDKSGLPSDRFFAERPEGSVSTLKIQRTQQEDSAVYLCASSLGLFRGYSNQPQHFGDGTRLSIL.

J is TRBJ2-5 and V is TRBV9; 8 positions agree with TRBD2. Looked up from germline, CDR1 is SGDLS and CDR2 is YYNGEE. This CDR3 region has 16 residues. The junction had 6 bases not matched to a gene; V was cut back by 0 bases and J by 2 bases. The DNA of the CDR3 is TGTGCCAGCAGCGTAGGGATTAGCGGGGTACAAGAGACCCAGTACTTC. It encodes CASSVGISGVQETQYF.

This chain connects TRBV4-2 to TRBJ2-3, with 7 bases matching TRBD2. The CDR3 contains 16 residues. J gave up 5 bases and V 0 bases, and 8 bases lay outside the gene matches. The germline gives CDR1 LGHNA, CDR2 YNFKEQ. CDR3 DNA sequence: TGTGCCAGCAGCCAAGATTTACATGGGGAGGGAGATACGCAGTATTTT. The encoded protein is CASSQDLHGEGDTQYF.

The V call is TRBV5-6, the J call TRBJ1-3; D call uncertain. Trimming took off 4 bases at V and 4 bases at J, with 15 bases between the two ends. The CDR3 extends over 15 amino acids. Germline V gene lookup returns CDR1 SGHDT and CDR2 YYEEEE. The CDR3 coding sequence is TGTGCCAGCAGCAAGTCAGATCCTCTGGGAAACACCATATATTTT. It specifies CASSKSDPLGNTIYF.

The CDR3 bases are TGTGCCAGTAGCGCGGGAGCGGCGGGAAACACCATATATTTT. Protein sequence: CASSAGAAGNTIYF. This chain connects TRBV19 to TRBJ1-3, with D hard to call. The CDR3 sequence is 14 residues long. V lost 6 bases and J lost 4, with 13 bases in between. Germline V gives CDR1 LNHDA, CDR2 SQIVND (reference sequence).

The chain joins TRBV28 to TRBJ2-7, with D perhaps matching TRBD2 (5 bases). CDR3 length: 14 amino acids. Germline assignment: CDR1 MDHEN and CDR2 SYDVKM. Deletions cut 2 bases from V and 3 bases from J, with 11 bases between. CDR3 coding DNA: TGTGCCAGCAGTTTAACCCCCCGGGACTACGAGCAGTACTTC. Its translation is CASSLTPRDYEQYF.

The CDR3 bases are TGCGCCAGCAGCTTGGCGATAGCGGCCTACGAGCAGTACTTC. Translation gives CASSLAIAAYEQYF. This chain joins TRBV5-1 and TRBJ2-7, with D possibly matching TRBD2 (6 bases). The CDR3 is 14 residues long. V lost 0 bases and J 2 bases, leaving 9 bases between the germline ends. CDR1 and CDR2 from the germline V gene are SGHRS and YFSETQ.

The chain employs TRBV5-1 and TRBJ1-1; a possible D gene is TRBD1 (6 bases). The ends were cut back, 0 bases at V and 7 bases at J, with 13 bases in the middle. In germline, CDR1 is SGHRS, CDR2 YFSETQ. The CDR3 runs to 14 residues. The CDR3 here is CASSLVGTLDEAFF. DNA of the CDR3: TGCGCCAGCAGCTTGGTGGGGACATTGGATGAAGCTTTCTTT.

This clone showed up just once. This chain connects TRBV5-1 to TRBJ2-1; 16 nucleotides align to TRBD2. The CDR3 length is 16 residues. Trimming took 4 bases from V and 4 from J; bases not matched to a gene: 2. CDR1 is SGHRS, CDR2 YFSETQ, per germline. The CDR3 DNA is TGCGCCAGCAGCAGGGGACTAGCGGGGGGGTACAATGAGCAGTTCTTC. Its translation is CASSRGLAGGYNEQFF.